The 10 T cell receptor beta chains below come from one sample, sequenced in a study of technical replicates of blood from a few donors. The method was immunoSEQ multiplex PCR; TCRdb's version includes in-frame clones alone and lacks a portion of them. The sample consists of around 64,000 clones, 93% of them appearing once. The sequencing sample was made of PBMCs. All receptors derive from a human donor in good health. Some clones in this sample may be carry-over from other donors' samples.

This clone has just a few counts. The chain combines TRBV21-1 with TRBJ2-5; the table's D gene call, TRBD2, was not cross checked with the DNA. TRBV21-1 is shown as a pseudogene. This CDR3 has 16 amino acids. CDR3 DNA: TGTGCCAGCAGCTTTACACTAGCGGGAGGTGAAGAGACCCAGTACTTC. Encoded protein: CASSFTLAGGEETQYF.

V usage is TRBV4-2 and J usage is TRBJ2-6; D call uncertain. The germline V gene has CDR1 LGHNA and CDR2 YNFKEQ. V was pared by 11 bases and J by 1 base, with 6 bases between. The CDR3 extends over 12 amino acids. CDR3 bases: TGTGCCGCCGCGTCTGGGGCCAACGTCCTGACTTTC. Translated, it gives CAAASGANVLTF.

This chain links TRBV19 with TRBJ2-7, with 13 bases matching TRBD2. The CDR3 contains 16 residues. The J segment lost 4 bases and the V segment lost 6 bases, leaving 9 bases of the junction unmatched. Germline values: CDR1 LNHDA, CDR2 SQIVND (reference sequence). This CDR3 is CASSPSGLAGAYEQYF. The DNA of the CDR3 is TGTGCCAGTAGCCCCTCCGGACTAGCGGGAGCTTACGAGCAGTACTTC.

The rearrangement joins TRBV7-9 to TRBJ2-1; D might be TRBD2 (5 bases). This CDR3 is built from 14 residues. Trimming left V 5 bases short and J 10 bases short, with 18 bases between. Germline V gene sequence: CDR1 SEHNR, CDR2 FQNEAQ (reference sequence). The CDR3 DNA is TGTGCCAGCAGCCGGGCGGGCTCGATTGGAGAGCAGTTCTTC. This translates into CASSRAGSIGEQFF.

This chain's CDR3 is CASSLSGYEQYF. The DNA for the CDR3 is TGTGCCAGCAGCTTGAGCGGCTACGAGCAGTACTTC. The chain uses TRBV7-9 and TRBJ2-7, with TRBD2 as a possible D gene (5 bases). The germline CDR1 and CDR2 sequences are SEHNR and FQNEAQ (reference sequence). This CDR3 is built from 12 residues. V lost 3 bases to trimming and J lost 3 bases, with 6 bases between them.

This sequence joins TRBV5-1 and TRBJ2-7; TRBD1 aligns across 7 bases. The ends lost 4 bases at V and 2 bases at J; junction bases unmatched: 21. Germline lookup yields CDR1 SGHRS and CDR2 YFSETQ. The CDR3 sequence is 19 residues long. The CDR3 protein is CASSPNTWKPGQEPYEQYF. The DNA of the CDR3 is TGCGCCAGCAGCCCCAATACGTGGAAACCAGGACAGGAGCCCTACGAGCAGTACTTC.

The rearrangement links TRBV5-1 to TRBJ2-2, with D possibly being TRBD2 (6 bases). Trimming shortened V by 0 bases and J by 12 bases, and 9 bases separated the two germline ends. The CDR3 spans 12 residues. Germline lookup yields CDR1 SGHRS and CDR2 YFSETQ. CDR3 bases: TGCGCCAGCAGCTTGGAGGAGGGAAAGCTGTTTTTT. It specifies CASSLEEGKLFF.

V usage is TRBV7-9 and J usage is TRBJ2-3; 7 nucleotides match TRBD2. The CDR3 contains 13 residues. Germline CDR1 reads SEHNR; CDR2 reads FQNEAQ (reference sequence). The junction had 4 bases not matched to a gene; V was cut back by 8 bases and J by 2 bases. CDR3 amino acids: CASGLGFTDTQYF. CDR3 coding DNA: TGTGCCAGCGGACTAGGATTCACAGATACGCAGTATTTT.

This chain joins TRBV9 and TRBJ2-3, with 8 nucleotides matching TRBD1. The germline V gene encodes CDR1 SGDLS and CDR2 YYNGEE. V lost 0 bases and J lost 6; bases outside the gene matches: 6. The CDR3 totals 15 residues. The CDR3 protein is CASSVVQGARDTQYF. CDR3 in DNA: TGTGCCAGCAGCGTAGTCCAGGGGGCAAGGGATACGCAGTATTTT. The full variable domain, completed using reference TRBV9 and TRBJ2-3, is DSGVTQTPKHLITATGQRVTLRCSPRSGDLSVYWYQQSLDQGLQFLIQYYNGEERAKGNILERFSAQQFPDLHSELNLSSLELGDSALYFCASSVVQGARDTQYFGPGTRLTVL.

The chain has TRBV29-1 and TRBJ2-3, with D uncertain. CDR1 is SQVTM and CDR2 is ANQGSEA in the germline V gene. V was trimmed by 3 bases and J by 6 bases, leaving 7 bases between them. This CDR3 is built from 11 residues. CDR3 residues: CSVDMADTQYF. DNA for the CDR3: TGCAGCGTTGATATGGCCGATACGCAGTATTTT.